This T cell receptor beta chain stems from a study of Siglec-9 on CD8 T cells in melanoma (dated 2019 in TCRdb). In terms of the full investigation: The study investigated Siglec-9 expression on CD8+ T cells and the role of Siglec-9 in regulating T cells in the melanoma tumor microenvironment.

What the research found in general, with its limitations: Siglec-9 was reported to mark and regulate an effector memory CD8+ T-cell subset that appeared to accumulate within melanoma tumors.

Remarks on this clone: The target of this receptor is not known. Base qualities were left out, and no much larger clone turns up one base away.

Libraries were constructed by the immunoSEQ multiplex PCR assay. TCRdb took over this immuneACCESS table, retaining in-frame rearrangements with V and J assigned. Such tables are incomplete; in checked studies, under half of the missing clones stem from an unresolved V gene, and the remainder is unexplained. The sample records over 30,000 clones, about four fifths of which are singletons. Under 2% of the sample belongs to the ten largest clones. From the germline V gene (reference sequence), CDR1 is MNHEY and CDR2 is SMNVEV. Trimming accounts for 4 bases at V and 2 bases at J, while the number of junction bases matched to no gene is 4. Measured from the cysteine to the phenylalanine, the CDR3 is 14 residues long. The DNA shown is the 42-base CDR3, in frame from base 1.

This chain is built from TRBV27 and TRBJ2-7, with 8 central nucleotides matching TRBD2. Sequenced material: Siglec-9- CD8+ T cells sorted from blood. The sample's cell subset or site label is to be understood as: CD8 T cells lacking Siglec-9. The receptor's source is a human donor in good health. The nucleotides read TGTGCCAGCAGTTGGACTAGCCCAGCCTACGAGCAGTACTTC. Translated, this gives CASSWTSPAYEQYF.